Included here is one T cell receptor (beta chain) sequence, with context. Which antigen it targets is not known. No base-level quality is on record; no much larger clone is a single base apart. Each collaborating institution followed its own protocols to collect whole blood in K2EDTA tubes. For TCRbeta analysis, collaborators shipped samples as frozen whole blood, isolated PBMCs, or DNA extracted from either of those sample types. The data stem from a study of blood T cell repertoires in COVID-19 (TCRdb year 2020). For context, the study as a whole: Collaborator samples came from the United States, Italy and Spain and covered acute and convalescent phases of COVID-19. The prospective study material was composed of cDNA or gDNA derived from T cells, B-cell-depleted T cells, or PBMCs. The dataset comprised deeply sampled blood TCRbeta repertoires from subjects exposed to, actively infected with, or recovered from COVID-19. A freely available public database, intended as a resource for researchers studying the immune response to SARS-CoV-2, is where the repertoires were released. Samples came from the ongoing ImmuneRACE study (first 160 participants) plus 1,254 subjects from 6 global collaborators. The sample metadata nearly always contained a de-identified subject ID, COVID-19 status, age in years and sex. HLA class I and class II types, where available, came from metadata supplied by the sample provider rather than from assay-based typing. Summary of the overall study and its limitations: Clinical and demographic metadata were provided uncurated, with the amount varying by source and participant.

TCRbeta CDR3 regions were amplified from genomic DNA using the immunoSEQ Assay, a bias-controlled multiplex PCR. Per the source publication's procedure: The number of nucleated cells in each sample was estimated from the amplification of reference gene primers within the assay. Sequence reads were collapsed and filtered to measure the absolute abundance of every unique TCRbeta CDR3 rearrangement. For each sample, productive Simpson clonality was calculated by taking the square root of Simpson's diversity index across productive rearrangements. TCRdb limited this immuneACCESS table to in-frame rearrangements with V and J called. A share of clones is missing; checked studies link under half to unresolved V genes, and the rest is unexplained. The D gene and trimming were derived from the DNA, and the V and J assignments and clone size from that table. This sample gives around 67,000 clones in total; roughly 82% of them show up just once. The ten largest clonotypes hold 15% to 20% of the sample.

The V and J ends are trimmed by 2 bases and 2 bases, leaving 14 bases between them. Measured from the cysteine to the phenylalanine, the CDR3 is 15 residues long. CDR3 DNA is the only sequence kept; it has 45 bases, read in frame from the first base. The germline V gene yields SGHRS for CDR1 and YFSETQ for CDR2. The receptor was derived from a man at least 80 years old with active COVID-19. The sample comprised peripheral blood. This sequence uses TRBV5-1 and TRBJ2-7; perhaps TRBD1 is the D gene, with 5 bases matching. The CDR3 is CASSFQGSSAYEQYF. The bases read TGCGCCAGCAGCTTCCAGGGTTCCTCGGCCTACGAGCAGTACTTC. Extended through the reference TRBV5-1 and TRBJ2-7 proteins, this CDR3 yields the full variable domain: KAGVTQTPRYLIKTRGQQVTLSCSPISGHRSVSWYQQTPGQGLQFLFEYFSETQRNKGNFPGRFSGRQFSNSRSEMNVSTLELGDSALYLCASSFQGSSAYEQYFGPGTRLTVT.